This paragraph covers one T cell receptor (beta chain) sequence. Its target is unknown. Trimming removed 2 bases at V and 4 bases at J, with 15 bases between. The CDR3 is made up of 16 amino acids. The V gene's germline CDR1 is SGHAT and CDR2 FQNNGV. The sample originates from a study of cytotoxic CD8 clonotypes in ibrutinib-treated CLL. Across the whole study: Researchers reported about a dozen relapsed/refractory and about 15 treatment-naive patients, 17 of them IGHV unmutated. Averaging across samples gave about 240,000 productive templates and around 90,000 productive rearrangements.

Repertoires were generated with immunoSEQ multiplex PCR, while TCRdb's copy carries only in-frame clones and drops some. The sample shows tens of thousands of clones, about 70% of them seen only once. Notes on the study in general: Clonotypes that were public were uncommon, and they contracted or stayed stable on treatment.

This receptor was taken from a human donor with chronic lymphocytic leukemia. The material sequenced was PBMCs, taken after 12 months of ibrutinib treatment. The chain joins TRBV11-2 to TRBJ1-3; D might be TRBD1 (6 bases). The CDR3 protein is CASSLRFGGPGNTIYF. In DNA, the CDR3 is TGTGCCAGCAGCTTAAGATTTGGGGGGCCCGGAAACACCATATATTTT. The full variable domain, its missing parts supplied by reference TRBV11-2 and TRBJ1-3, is EAGVAQSPRYKIIEKRQSVAFWCNPISGHATLYWYQQILGQGPKLLIQFQNNGVVDDSQLPKDRFSAERLKGVDSTLKIQPAKLEDSAVYLCASSLRFGGPGNTIYFGEGSWLTVV.